These 4 T cell receptor beta chains were sequenced from one sample in a study of T cell repertoires in cytomegalovirus infection. These receptors' antigens are unknown. TCRdb re-analysed the reads in MiXCR, keeping a single row per CDR3 protein. The data contain 700,000 to 850,000 distinct CDR3 sequences, approximately 32% of them seen just once; the ten biggest clones take up 9.5% to 15%. The sample consisted of cultured CD8+ T cells from PBMCs, taken from culture after CMV antigen stimulation. The receptors shown here come from a human donor in good health (CMV status not recorded). Some clones in this sample may be carry-over from other donors' samples.

The chain uses TRBV20-1 and TRBJ2-1; unclear D gene. Between the trimmed V and J ends, which lost 6 bases and 7 bases, there was a span of 7 bases. Germline assignment: CDR1 DFQATT and CDR2 SNEGSKA (reference sequence). The CDR3 has 10 amino acids. The CDR3 here is CSAIENEQFF. In DNA, the CDR3 is TGCAGTGCCATAGAGAATGAGCAGTTCTTC.

This clonotype has a handful of counts. V usage is TRBV10-3 and J usage is TRBJ1-3, with no clear D. The CDR3 totals 14 residues. Trimming cost V 6 bases and J 2 bases, with 11 bases left between them. Germline loops: CDR1 ENHRY, CDR2 SYGVKD. The CDR3 reads CAIREGNTGNTIYF. The DNA for the CDR3 is TGTGCCATCAGGGAGGGCAACACTGGAAACACCATATATTTT.

This clonotype was seen more than once but under ten times. V usage is TRBV7-6 and J usage is TRBJ2-7, with TRBD1 identical over 7 bases. Per the germline V gene, CDR1 is SGHVS and CDR2 is FNYEAQ. The ends lost 3 bases at V and 2 bases at J; junction bases unmatched: 7. This CDR3 spans 15 amino acids. CDR3 residues: CASSFPDRPPYEQYF. DNA of the CDR3: TGTGCCAGCAGCTTTCCGGACAGGCCGCCCTACGAGCAGTACTTC.

The CDR3 sequence: CASSFLPGTDYNEQFF. The CDR3 DNA reads as TGTGCCAGCAGCTTCTTACCCGGGACAGACTACAATGAGCAGTTCTTC. This chain joins TRBV7-9 and TRBJ2-1; 7 bases align to TRBD1. This CDR3 has 16 residues. Trimming took 3 bases from V and 3 from J; bases not matched to a gene: 8. The V gene's germline CDR1 is SEHNR and CDR2 FQNEAQ (reference sequence). Drawing the rest from reference TRBV7-9 and TRBJ2-1, the complete variable domain is DTGVSQNPRHKITKRGQNVTFRCDPISEHNRLYWYRQTLGQGPEFLTYFQNEAQLEKSRLLSDRFSAERPKGSFSTLEIQRTEQGDSAMYLCASSFLPGTDYNEQFFGPGTRLTVL.